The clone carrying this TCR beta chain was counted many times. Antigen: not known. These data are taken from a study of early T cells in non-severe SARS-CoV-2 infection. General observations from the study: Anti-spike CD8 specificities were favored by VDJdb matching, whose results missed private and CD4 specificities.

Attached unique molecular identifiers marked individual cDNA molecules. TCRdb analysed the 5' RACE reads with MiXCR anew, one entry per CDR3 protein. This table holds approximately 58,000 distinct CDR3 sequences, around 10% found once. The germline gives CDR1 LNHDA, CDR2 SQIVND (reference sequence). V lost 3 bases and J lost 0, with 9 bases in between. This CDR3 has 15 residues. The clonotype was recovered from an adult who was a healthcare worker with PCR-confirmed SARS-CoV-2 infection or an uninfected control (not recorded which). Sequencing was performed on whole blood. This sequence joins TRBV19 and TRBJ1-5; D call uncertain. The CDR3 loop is CASSIGQNSNQPQHF. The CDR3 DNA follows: TGTGCCAGTAGTATCGGGCAGAATAGCAATCAGCCCCAGCATTTT.